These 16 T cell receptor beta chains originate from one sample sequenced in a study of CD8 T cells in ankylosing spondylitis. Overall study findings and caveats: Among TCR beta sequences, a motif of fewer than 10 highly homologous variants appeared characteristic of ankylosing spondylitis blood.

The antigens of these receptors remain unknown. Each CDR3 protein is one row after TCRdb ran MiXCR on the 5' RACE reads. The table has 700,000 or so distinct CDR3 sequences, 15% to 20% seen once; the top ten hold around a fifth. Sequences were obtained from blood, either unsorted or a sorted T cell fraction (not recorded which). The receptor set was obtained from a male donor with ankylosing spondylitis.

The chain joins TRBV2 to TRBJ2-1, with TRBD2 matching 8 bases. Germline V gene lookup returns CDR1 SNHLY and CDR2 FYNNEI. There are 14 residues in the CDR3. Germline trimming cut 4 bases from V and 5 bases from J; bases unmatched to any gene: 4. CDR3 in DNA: TGTGCCAGCAGTGTTCGACTAGCGAACAATGAGCAGTTCTTC. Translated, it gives CASSVRLANNEQFF.

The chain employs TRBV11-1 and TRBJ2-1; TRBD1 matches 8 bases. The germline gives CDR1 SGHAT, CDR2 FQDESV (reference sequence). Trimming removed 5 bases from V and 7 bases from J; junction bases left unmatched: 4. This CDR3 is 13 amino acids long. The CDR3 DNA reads TGTGCCAGCAGCACCTGGACAGGGAATGAGCAGTTCTTC. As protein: CASSTWTGNEQFF. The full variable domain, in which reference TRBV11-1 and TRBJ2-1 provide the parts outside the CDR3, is EAEVAQSPRYKITEKSQAVAFWCDPISGHATLYWYRQILGQGPELLVQFQDESVVDDSQLPKDRFSAERLKGVDSTLKIQPAELGDSAMYLCASSTWTGNEQFFGPGTRLTVL.

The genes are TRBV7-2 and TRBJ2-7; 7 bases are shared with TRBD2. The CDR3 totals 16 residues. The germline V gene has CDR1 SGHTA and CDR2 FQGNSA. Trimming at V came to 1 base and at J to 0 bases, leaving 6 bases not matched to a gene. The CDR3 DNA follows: TGTGCCAGCAGCTTAGACGGGAGGTCGAGCTCCTACGAGCAGTACTTC. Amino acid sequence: CASSLDGRSSSYEQYF.

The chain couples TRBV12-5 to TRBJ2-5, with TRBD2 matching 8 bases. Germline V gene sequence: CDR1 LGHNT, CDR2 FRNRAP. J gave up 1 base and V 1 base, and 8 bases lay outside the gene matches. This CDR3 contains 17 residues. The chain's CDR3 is CASGLAVLADLQETQYF. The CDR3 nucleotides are TGTGCTAGTGGTTTGGCTGTACTAGCGGACCTCCAAGAGACCCAGTACTTC.

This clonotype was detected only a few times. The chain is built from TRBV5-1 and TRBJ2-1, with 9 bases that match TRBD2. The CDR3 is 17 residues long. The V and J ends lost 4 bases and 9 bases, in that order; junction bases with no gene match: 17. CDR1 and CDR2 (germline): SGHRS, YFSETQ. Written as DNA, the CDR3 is TGCGCCAGCAGCGTGCTAGCGGGGACTTCCTTTTCGGGTGAGCAGTTCTTC. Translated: CASSVLAGTSFSGEQFF.

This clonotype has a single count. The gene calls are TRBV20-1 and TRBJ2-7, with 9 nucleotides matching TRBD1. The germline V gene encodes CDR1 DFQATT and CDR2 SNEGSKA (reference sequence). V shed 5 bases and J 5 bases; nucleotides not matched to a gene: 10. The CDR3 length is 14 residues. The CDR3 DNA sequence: TGCAGTGCTGTGACAGGGGGGGGAAAAAACGAGCAGTACTTC. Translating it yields CSAVTGGGKNEQYF.

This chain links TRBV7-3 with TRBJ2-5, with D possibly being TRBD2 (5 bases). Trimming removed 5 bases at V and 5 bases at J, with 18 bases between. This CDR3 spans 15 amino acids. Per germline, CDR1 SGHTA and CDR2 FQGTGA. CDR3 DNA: TGTGCCAGCAGCCCCACCCGGGAACGTATCGAGACCCAGTACTTC. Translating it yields CASSPTRERIETQYF.

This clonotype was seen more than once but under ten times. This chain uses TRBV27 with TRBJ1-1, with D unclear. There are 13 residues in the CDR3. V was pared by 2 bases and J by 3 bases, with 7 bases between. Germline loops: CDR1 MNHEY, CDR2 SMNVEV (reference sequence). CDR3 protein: CASSLSQDTEAFF. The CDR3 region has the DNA TGTGCCAGCAGTTTAAGCCAGGACACTGAAGCTTTCTTT.

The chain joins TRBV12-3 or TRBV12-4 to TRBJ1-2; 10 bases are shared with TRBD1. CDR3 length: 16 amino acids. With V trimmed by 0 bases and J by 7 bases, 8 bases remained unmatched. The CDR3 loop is CASSLAGTGVFVGYTF. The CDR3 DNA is TGTGCCAGCAGTTTAGCGGGGACAGGGGTTTTTGTTGGCTACACCTTC.

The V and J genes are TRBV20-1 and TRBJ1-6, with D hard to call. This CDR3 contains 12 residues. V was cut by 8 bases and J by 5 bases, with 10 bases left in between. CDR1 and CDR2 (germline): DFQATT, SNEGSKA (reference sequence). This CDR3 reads CSPYRNNSPLHF. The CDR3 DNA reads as TGCAGTCCCTATCGGAATAATTCACCCCTCCACTTT.

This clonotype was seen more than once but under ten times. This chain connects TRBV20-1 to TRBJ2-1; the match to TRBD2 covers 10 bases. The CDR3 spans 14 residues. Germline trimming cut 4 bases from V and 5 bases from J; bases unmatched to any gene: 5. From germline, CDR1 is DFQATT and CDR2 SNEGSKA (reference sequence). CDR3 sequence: CSAKTSGIDNEQFF. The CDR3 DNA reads TGCAGTGCTAAAACTAGCGGGATAGACAATGAGCAGTTCTTC.

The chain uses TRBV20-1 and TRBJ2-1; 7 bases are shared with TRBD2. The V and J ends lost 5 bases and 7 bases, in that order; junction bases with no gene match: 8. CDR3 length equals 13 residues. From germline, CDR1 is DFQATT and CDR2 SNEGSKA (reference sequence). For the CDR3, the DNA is TGCAGTGCTTGGGACTACCCCTCGAATGAGCAGTTCTTC. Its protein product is CSAWDYPSNEQFF.

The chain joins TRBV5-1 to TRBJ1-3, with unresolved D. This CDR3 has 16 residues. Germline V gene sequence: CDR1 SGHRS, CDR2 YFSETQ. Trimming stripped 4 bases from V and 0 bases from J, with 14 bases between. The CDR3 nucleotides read TGCGCCAGCAGCCCCAATCAGGCCAGCTCTGGAAACACCATATATTTT. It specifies CASSPNQASSGNTIYF. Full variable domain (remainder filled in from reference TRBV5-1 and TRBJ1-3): KAGVTQTPRYLIKTRGQQVTLSCSPISGHRSVSWYQQTPGQGLQFLFEYFSETQRNKGNFPGRFSGRQFSNSRSEMNVSTLELGDSALYLCASSPNQASSGNTIYFGEGSWLTVV.

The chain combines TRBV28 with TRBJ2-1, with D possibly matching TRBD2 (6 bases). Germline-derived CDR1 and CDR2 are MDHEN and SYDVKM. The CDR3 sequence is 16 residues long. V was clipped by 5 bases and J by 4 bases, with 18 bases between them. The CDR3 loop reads CASSIQTRGRYNEQFF. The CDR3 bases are TGTGCCAGCAGTATACAGACTAGGGGCAGGTACAATGAGCAGTTCTTC.

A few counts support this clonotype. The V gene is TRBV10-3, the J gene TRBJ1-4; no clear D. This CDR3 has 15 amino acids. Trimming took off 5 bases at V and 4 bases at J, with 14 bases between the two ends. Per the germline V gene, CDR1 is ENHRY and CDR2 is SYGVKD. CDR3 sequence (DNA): TGTGCCATCAGTCAAGGACCGCCCGTTAATGAAAAACTGTTTTTT. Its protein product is CAISQGPPVNEKLFF.

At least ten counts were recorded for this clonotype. In DNA form, the CDR3 reads TGTGCCAGCAGCTTGAAGGGGGCAGATAATTCACCCCTCCACTTT. Its translation: CASSLKGADNSPLHF. The chain couples TRBV5-5 to TRBJ1-6, with 7 bases fitting TRBD1. Germline V gives CDR1 SGHKS, CDR2 YYEKEE (reference sequence). This CDR3 has 15 residues. The junction had 3 bases not matched to a gene; V was cut back by 1 base and J by 5 bases. Supplemented by reference TRBV5-5 and TRBJ1-6, the full variable domain reads DAGVTQSPTHLIKTRGQQVTLRCSPISGHKSVSWYQQVLGQGPQFIFQYYEKEERGRGNFPDRFSARQFPNYSSELNVNALLLGDSALYLCASSLKGADNSPLHFGNGTRLTVT.